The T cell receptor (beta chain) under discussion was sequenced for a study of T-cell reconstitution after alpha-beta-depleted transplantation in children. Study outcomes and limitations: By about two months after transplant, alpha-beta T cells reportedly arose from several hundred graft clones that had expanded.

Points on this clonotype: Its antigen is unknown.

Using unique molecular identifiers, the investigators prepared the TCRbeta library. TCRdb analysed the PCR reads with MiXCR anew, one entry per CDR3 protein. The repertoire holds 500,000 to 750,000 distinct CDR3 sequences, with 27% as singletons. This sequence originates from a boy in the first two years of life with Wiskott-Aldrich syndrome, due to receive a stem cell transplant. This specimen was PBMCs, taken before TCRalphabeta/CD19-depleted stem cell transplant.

CDR3 loop: CASSVDGHLSGNTIYF. In nucleotides, the CDR3 is TGTGCCAGCAGCGTTGACGGACACCTCTCTGGAAACACCATATATTTT. The chain employs TRBV5-4 and TRBJ1-3; TRBD1 might be the D (5 bases). The CDR3 runs to 16 residues. V was shortened by 4 bases and J by 0 bases, with 14 bases between the two germline ends. The germline gives CDR1 SGHNT, CDR2 YYREEE (reference sequence). Complete variable domain (other parts from reference TRBV5-4 and TRBJ1-3): ETGVTQSPTHLIKTRGQQVTLRCSSQSGHNTVSWYQQALGQGPQFIFQYYREEENGRGNFPPRFSGLQFPNYSSELNVNALELDDSALYLCASSVDGHLSGNTIYFGEGSWLTVV.